These 25 T cell receptor beta chains were all obtained from the same sample, sequenced in a study of shared clonotypes between healthy human individuals. Method: immunoSEQ multiplex PCR; TCRdb's copy keeps in-frame clones and lacks some. The data show 2 million to 2.5 million clones, 85% to 95% seen once. The sequencing input was naive CD4+ T cells from PBMCs. Subset: CD45RA+ positively selected. Receptor source: a man between 18 and 29 years old in good health. Some clones in this sample may be carry-over from other donors' samples.

For this clone: At the DNA level, this CDR3 is encoded by other sequences in the same sample as well. The rearrangement joins TRBV11-3 to TRBJ2-1, with D unresolved. Germline V gene sequence: CDR1 SGHNT, CDR2 YENEEA. The CDR3 is 14 residues long. V lost 6 bases and J 1 base, leaving 10 bases between the germline ends. The CDR3 DNA follows: TGTGCCAGCAGTTCCGACTCATCCTACAATGAGCAGTTCTTC. Protein product: CASSSDSSYNEQFF.

The rearrangement uses TRBV11-1 and TRBJ1-5, with 9 positions matching TRBD1. With V trimmed by 0 bases and J by 0 bases, 6 bases remained unmatched. Germline V gene lookup returns CDR1 SGHAT and CDR2 FQDESV (reference sequence). This CDR3 is built from 18 residues. DNA for the CDR3: TGTGCCAGCAGCTTAGCCGGGACAGGGAGTCATAGCAATCAGCCCCAGCATTTT. Its translation is CASSLAGTGSHSNQPQHF.

The chain has TRBV9 and TRBJ1-2; 7 nucleotides line up with TRBD1. V was clipped by 0 bases and J by 7 bases; unmatched bases: 6. Germline V CDR1 and CDR2: SGDLS, YYNGEE. The CDR3 consists of 14 residues. This chain's CDR3 is CASSVGQGGSGYTF. DNA of the CDR3: TGTGCCAGCAGCGTAGGGCAGGGGGGCAGTGGCTACACCTTC.

The genes are TRBV5-1 and TRBJ2-1; TRBD2 matches at 11 bases. The ends lost 0 bases at V and 7 bases at J; junction bases unmatched: 3. The CDR3 is 15 amino acids. Looked up from germline, CDR1 is SGHRS and CDR2 is YFSETQ. In DNA form, the CDR3 reads TGCGCCAGCAGCTTGGAGTCTAGCGGGAGGAATGAGCAGTTCTTC. Its translation is CASSLESSGRNEQFF.

The chain carries TRBV2 and TRBJ2-4; tentative D call: TRBD1 (6 bases). The germline CDR1 and CDR2 sequences are SNHLY and FYNNEI. V was shortened by 2 bases and J by 8 bases, with 7 bases between the two germline ends. The CDR3 is 12 amino acids. The CDR3 protein is CASSERTDIQYF. CDR3 in DNA: TGTGCCAGCAGTGAAAGGACAGACATTCAGTACTTC. Using reference TRBV2 and TRBJ2-4 for the parts outside the CDR3, the full variable domain is EPEVTQTPSHQVTQMGQEVILRCVPISNHLYFYWYRQILGQKVEFLVSFYNNEISEKSEIFDDQFSVERPDGSNFTLKIRSTKLEDSAMYFCASSERTDIQYFGAGTRLSVL.

The table lists this clone with a few counts. The same CDR3 also results from other DNA sequences found in this sample. The rearrangement uses TRBV5-1 and TRBJ1-1; 11 bases align to TRBD1. The germline gives CDR1 SGHRS, CDR2 YFSETQ. The CDR3 consists of 14 residues. Germline trimming cut 6 bases from V and 4 bases from J; bases unmatched to any gene: 5. CDR3 in DNA: TGCGCCAGCACTTCAGGGACAGGGGGCACTGAAGCTTTCTTT. Protein: CASTSGTGGTEAFF. Full variable domain (rest looked up from reference TRBV5-1 and TRBJ1-1): KAGVTQTPRYLIKTRGQQVTLSCSPISGHRSVSWYQQTPGQGLQFLFEYFSETQRNKGNFPGRFSGRQFSNSRSEMNVSTLELGDSALYLCASTSGTGGTEAFFGQGTRLTVV.

The gene calls are TRBV5-1 and TRBJ2-2, with TRBD2 as a possible D gene (6 bases). Germline V gives CDR1 SGHRS, CDR2 YFSETQ. The CDR3 is 15 amino acids. The V gene lost 9 bases and the J gene lost 5 bases, with 20 bases spanning the gap. Here the CDR3 reads CATGRGGTGTGELFF. CDR3 DNA: TGCGCCACCGGGAGAGGTGGGACTGGGACCGGGGAGCTGTTTTTT.

The rearrangement joins TRBV15 to TRBJ2-1, with unresolved D. V gave up 2 bases and J gave up 4 bases, with 12 bases separating them. This CDR3 is built from 15 residues. From germline, CDR1 is LNHNV and CDR2 YYDKDF (reference sequence). The CDR3 nucleotides are TGTGCCACCAGCAGACCCCGGGCCGTTTACAATGAGCAGTTCTTC. Translated: CATSRPRAVYNEQFF.

Comments on this clone: Other DNA sequences in the same sample also yield this CDR3. This chain joins TRBV5-1 and TRBJ2-7, with 9 bases fitting TRBD1. The germline V gene has CDR1 SGHRS and CDR2 YFSETQ. V lost 7 bases, J lost 5 bases, and 7 bases stayed unmatched. The CDR3 consists of 13 residues. The DNA for the CDR3 is TGCGCCAGCTCCCGGGGACAGGGCGACGAGCAGTACTTC. Its translation is CASSRGQGDEQYF.

The chain links TRBV28 to TRBJ1-3; possibly TRBD1 for D (5 bases). Germline CDR1 and CDR2: MDHEN and SYDVKM. Trimming removed 8 bases at V and 5 bases at J, with 13 bases between. CDR3 length equals 13 residues. The CDR3 sequence is CASLPGGRNTIYF. The DNA for the CDR3 is TGTGCCAGCCTGCCGGGGGGTCGAAACACCATATATTTT.

This clone occurred a few times. Additional DNA sequences in this sample encode the identical CDR3. The rearrangement uses TRBV11-2 and TRBJ2-1, with D hard to call. In germline, CDR1 is SGHAT, CDR2 FQNNGV. Trimming shortened V by 2 bases and J by 0 bases, and 5 bases separated the two germline ends. The CDR3 is made up of 14 amino acids. The CDR3 DNA reads TGTGCCAGCAGCTTACAGAGCTCCTACAATGAGCAGTTCTTC. It specifies CASSLQSSYNEQFF.

The chain links TRBV28 to TRBJ1-3; no definite D call. The CDR3 is 12 amino acids. V lost 8 bases and J 0 bases, leaving 5 bases between the germline ends. CDR1 MDHEN and CDR2 SYDVKM come from the germline V gene. Here the CDR3 reads CASLTSGNTIYF. CDR3 nucleotide sequence: TGTGCCAGCTTGACCTCTGGAAACACCATATATTTT.

CDR3 amino acids: CAIAGGANVLTF. In nucleotides, the CDR3 is TGTGCCATCGCAGGTGGGGCCAACGTCCTGACTTTC. This chain joins TRBV10-3 and TRBJ2-6; D gene ambiguous. Germline CDR1 ENHRY, CDR2 SYGVKD. Between the trimmed V and J ends, which lost 8 bases and 3 bases, there was a span of 5 bases. This CDR3 region has 12 residues.

The rearrangement uses TRBV7-3 and TRBJ2-7; the D is unclear. Germline CDR1 and CDR2: SGHTA and FQGTGA. V was pared by 2 bases and J by 5 bases, with 13 bases between. The CDR3 covers 14 residues. The CDR3 nucleotides are TGTGCCAGCAGCTTAGGTAGTTCTCGAAACGAGCAGTACTTC. Translation gives CASSLGSSRNEQYF.

This chain links TRBV28 with TRBJ2-5; 11 bases are shared with TRBD1. Germline CDR1 and CDR2: MDHEN and SYDVKM. This CDR3 contains 15 residues. V lost 5 bases, J lost 4 bases, and 6 bases stayed unmatched. The CDR3 here is CASSRRTGGPETQYF. The CDR3 nucleotides are TGTGCCAGCAGTCGGCGGACAGGGGGCCCAGAGACCCAGTACTTC.

V and J are TRBV10-2 and TRBJ2-2, with D possibly being TRBD2 (6 bases). CDR1 and CDR2 (germline): WSHSY, SAAADI. The CDR3 loop spans 16 amino acids. Trimming shortened V by 4 bases and J by 3 bases, and 15 bases separated the two germline ends. CDR3 residues: CASSGPGLGDTGELFF. The CDR3 nucleotides are TGCGCCAGCAGTGGCCCGGGACTGGGAGACACCGGGGAGCTGTTTTTT.

The rearrangement links TRBV5-1 to TRBJ2-5; D is uncertain. The CDR3 runs to 14 residues. Germline CDR1 and CDR2: SGHRS and YFSETQ. Trimming removed 2 bases from V and 2 bases from J, with 10 bases in between. In nucleotides, the CDR3 is TGCGCCAGCAGCTTAAACAGCCGTCAAGAGACCCAGTACTTC. Protein sequence: CASSLNSRQETQYF.

This chain uses TRBV6-1 with TRBJ1-3; D remains ambiguous. The CDR3 sequence is 16 residues long. The V gene lost 1 base and the J gene lost 7 bases, with 17 bases spanning the gap. Per germline, CDR1 MNHNS and CDR2 SASEGT. The CDR3 loop is CASSEEIGPVSNTIYF. The CDR3 coding sequence is TGTGCCAGCAGTGAAGAGATTGGGCCTGTGAGCAACACCATATATTTT.

The table lists this clone with a count of one. V and J are TRBV10-3 and TRBJ2-5; 12 positions agree with TRBD1. J gave up 4 bases and V 3 bases, and 9 bases lay outside the gene matches. The V gene's germline CDR1 is ENHRY and CDR2 SYGVKD. The CDR3 has 17 amino acids. CDR3 nucleotide sequence: TGTGCCATCAGTGATCCAGGGACAGGGGGCCGGGGAGAGACCCAGTACTTC. Amino acids: CAISDPGTGGRGETQYF.

This chain connects TRBV15 to TRBJ1-1; D remains unclear. V lost 0 bases and J 4 bases, leaving 9 bases between the germline ends. CDR3 size: 14 residues. From germline, CDR1 is LNHNV and CDR2 YYDKDF (reference sequence). The chain's CDR3 is CATSRDREPTEAFF. CDR3 DNA: TGTGCCACCAGCAGAGATAGGGAGCCCACTGAAGCTTTCTTT.

Details on this clone: A far bigger clonotype differs at one base, so this is likely a read error. Different DNA sequences within this sample yield the same CDR3. The J gene is TRBJ2-7, the V gene TRBV5-4, with TRBD1 as a possible D gene (6 bases). V was trimmed by 4 bases and J by 0 bases, leaving 11 bases between them. Germline V lookup: CDR1 SGHNT, CDR2 YYREEE (reference sequence). CDR3 length equals 14 residues. Here the CDR3 DNA reads TGTGCCAGCAGCCCAACAGGGAGCTCCTACGAGCAGTACTTC. Translating it yields CASSPTGSSYEQYF.

In regard to this clone: Other DNA sequences in this specimen translate into the identical CDR3. The chain employs TRBV6-5 and TRBJ2-7, with TRBD1 matching over 7 bases. This CDR3 comprises 14 residues. Germline-derived CDR1 and CDR2 are MNHEY and SVGAGI. The V segment lost 0 bases and the J segment 1 base; nucleotides outside the gene matches: 0. CDR3 sequence reads: CASSYSRGSYEQYF. CDR3 bases: TGTGCCAGCAGTTACTCCAGGGGGTCCTACGAGCAGTACTTC.

The V and J genes are TRBV6-1 and TRBJ1-5; possible D gene TRBD1, 5 bases. This CDR3 spans 15 amino acids. The germline CDR1 and CDR2 sequences are MNHNS and SASEGT. V was clipped by 1 base and J by 4 bases, with 11 bases between them. DNA of the CDR3: TGTGCCAGCAGTGAAGTGGGGGGTTGGAATCAGCCCCAGCATTTT. This sequence encodes CASSEVGGWNQPQHF.

The chain uses TRBV6-1 and TRBJ2-7, with D possibly TRBD1 on 6 matching bases. This CDR3 is built from 14 residues. V shed 3 bases and J shed 6 bases, with 15 bases lying between them. Germline assignment: CDR1 MNHNS and CDR2 SASEGT. DNA of the CDR3: TGTGCCAGCAGTGATTTCCGGCAGGGGATCGAGCAGTACTTC. Translating it yields CASSDFRQGIEQYF.

The chain joins TRBV6-6 to TRBJ2-7; D is perhaps TRBD2 (5 bases). Germline CDR1 MNHNY, CDR2 SVGAGI (reference sequence). This CDR3 has 16 residues. V shed 0 bases and J shed 0 bases, with 12 bases lying between them. The CDR3 is CASSYSTGFNSYEQYF. In DNA, the CDR3 is TGTGCCAGCAGTTACTCGACGGGGTTCAACTCCTACGAGCAGTACTTC.